The 14 T cell receptor beta chains below come from one sample, sequenced in a study of blood T cell repertoires in COVID-19. Libraries were prepared by immunoSEQ multiplex PCR; TCRdb keeps only in-frame clonotypes and omits some of them. This sample has 200,000 to 300,000 clones, with under 90% found just once. Sequencing was carried out using peripheral blood. Source of these receptors: a human donor in a cohort sampled during active COVID-19.

This clone was picked up many times. The chain recombines TRBV7-6 with TRBJ1-3; no clear D. Trimming removed 5 bases from V and 0 bases from J, with 8 bases in between. The germline V gene encodes CDR1 SGHVS and CDR2 FNYEAQ. The CDR3 consists of 14 residues. The CDR3 is CASSPVDSGNTIYF. In DNA, the CDR3 is TGTGCCAGCAGCCCAGTCGACTCTGGAAACACCATATATTTT.

The V gene is TRBV6-4, the J gene TRBJ2-1; D is undetermined. The CDR3 consists of 14 residues. Trimming stripped 4 bases from V and 9 bases from J, with 16 bases between. The V gene's germline CDR1 is MRHNA and CDR2 SNTAGT. The CDR3 spells CASSVAVGYGEQFF. The CDR3 DNA reads as TGTGCCAGCAGTGTCGCGGTCGGGTACGGTGAGCAGTTCTTC.

The J gene is TRBJ2-1, the V gene TRBV5-1; TRBD2 is a possible D gene (5 bases). V lost 0 bases and J lost 7, with 17 bases in between. The length of the CDR3 is 16 residues. Looked up from germline, CDR1 is SGHRS and CDR2 is YFSETQ. The CDR3 is CASSLGDRDRVNEQFF. For the CDR3, the DNA is TGCGCCAGCAGCTTGGGTGACCGGGATAGGGTTAATGAGCAGTTCTTC.

The J gene is TRBJ1-1, the V gene TRBV29-1, with 8 bases that match TRBD1. The CDR3 length is 14 residues. Germline V gives CDR1 SQVTM, CDR2 ANQGSEA. V lost 7 bases to trimming and J lost 2 bases; unmatched junction nucleotides: 9. The CDR3 DNA sequence: TGCAGCGCGAAGTCCAGGGGGCACAACACTGAAGCTTTCTTT. This gives the protein CSAKSRGHNTEAFF.

The V gene is TRBV6-6, the J gene TRBJ2-1, with D possibly being TRBD2 (5 bases). The length of the CDR3 is 15 residues. Germline CDR1 and CDR2: MNHNY and SVGAGI (reference sequence). V gave up 6 bases and J gave up 9 bases, with 21 bases separating them. CDR3 sequence (DNA): TGTGCCAGCAGAACGGGGTCCGTCAGCCTGAGTGAGCAGTTCTTC. The encoded protein is CASRTGSVSLSEQFF.

The rearrangement joins TRBV21-1 to TRBJ2-3; TRBD1, as called in the table, went unchecked against the DNA. TRBV21-1 is designated a pseudogene. The CDR3 runs 14 residues. The CDR3 DNA follows: TGTGCCAGCAGTGGGACAGGTTTTACAGATACGCAGTATTTT. Translating it yields CASSGTGFTDTQYF.

The J gene is TRBJ1-2, the V gene TRBV28; TRBD1 agrees at 9 bases. This CDR3 comprises 15 residues. Germline-derived CDR1 and CDR2 are MDHEN and SYDVKM. J was trimmed by 4 bases and V by 6 bases; bases with no gene match: 9. The chain's CDR3 is CASSTVTGGGYGYTF. CDR3 bases: TGTGCCAGCAGCACCGTCACAGGGGGCGGCTATGGCTACACCTTC.

The chain recombines TRBV4-2 with TRBJ2-1, with D perhaps matching TRBD2 (6 bases). Trimming left V 0 bases short and J 2 bases short, with 14 bases between. Germline V gives CDR1 LGHNA, CDR2 YNFKEQ. The CDR3 sequence is 17 residues long. CDR3 loop: CASSQDKYSGAYNEQFF. Written as DNA, the CDR3 is TGTGCCAGCAGCCAAGATAAGTATAGCGGAGCCTACAATGAGCAGTTCTTC.

The chain uses TRBV7-6 and TRBJ2-7, with a weak D call TRBD2 (5 bases). The germline V gene encodes CDR1 SGHVS and CDR2 FNYEAQ. This CDR3 comprises 14 residues. Deletions cut 5 bases from V and 3 bases from J, with 14 bases between. Here the CDR3 reads CASSPVPGIYEQYF. Written as DNA, the CDR3 is TGTGCCAGCAGCCCCGTTCCGGGGATCTACGAGCAGTACTTC.

The genes are TRBV15 and TRBJ1-1, with unresolved D. V was trimmed by 0 bases and J by 4 bases, leaving 15 bases between them. This CDR3 has 16 residues. Per germline, CDR1 LNHNV and CDR2 YYDKDF (reference sequence). The CDR3 DNA reads TGTGCCACCAGCAGAGATCGGAGTCAACTGGGCACTGAAGCTTTCTTT. Amino acid sequence: CATSRDRSQLGTEAFF. Full variable domain (missing parts from reference TRBV15 and TRBJ1-1): DAMVIQNPRYQVTQFGKPVTLSCSQTLNHNVMYWYQQKSSQAPKLLFHYYDKDFNNEADTPDNFQSRRPNTSFCFLDIRSPGLGDTAMYLCATSRDRSQLGTEAFFGQGTRLTVV.

The CDR3 coding sequence is TGTGCCAGCTCACCGGCAGACAGACCGAACACTGAAGCTTTCTTT. Its protein product is CASSPADRPNTEAFF. The rearrangement uses TRBV18 and TRBJ1-1; weak D call: TRBD1 (5 bases). CDR1 is KGHSH and CDR2 is LQKENI in the germline V gene. CDR3 size: 15 residues. V was shortened by 3 bases and J by 1 base, with 12 bases between the two germline ends.

The chain links TRBV7-9 to TRBJ2-7; D possibly corresponds to TRBD1 (6 bases). Trimming cost V 4 bases and J 0 bases, with 13 bases left between them. The CDR3 extends over 15 amino acids. The V gene's germline CDR1 is SEHNR and CDR2 FQNEAQ (reference sequence). The CDR3 bases are TGTGCCAGCAGCTCCCCCGACAGGCACTCCTACGAGCAGTACTTC. It encodes CASSSPDRHSYEQYF.

CDR3 DNA: TGTGCCAGCAGCCTCCGGACAGGGCTAAAAAACATTCAGTACTTC. As protein: CASSLRTGLKNIQYF. This chain uses TRBV7-8 with TRBJ2-4; 8 positions agree with TRBD1. The CDR3 is made up of 15 amino acids. The germline V gene encodes CDR1 SGHVS and CDR2 FQNEAQ. Losses at the gene ends were 5 bases for V and 4 bases for J; bases not matched to a gene: 7. The full variable domain, its missing parts supplied by reference TRBV7-8 and TRBJ2-4, is GAGVSQSPRYKVAKRGQDVALRCDPISGHVSLFWYQQALGQGPEFLTYFQNEAQLDKSGLPSDRFFAERPEGSVSTLKIQRTQQEDSAVYLCASSLRTGLKNIQYFGAGTRLSVL.

This chain links TRBV2 with TRBJ2-2; 7 bases match TRBD1. The J segment lost 3 bases and the V segment lost 5 bases, leaving 6 bases of the junction unmatched. The CDR3 length is 15 residues. Germline V gene data show CDR1 as SNHLY and CDR2 as FYNNEI. In DNA, the CDR3 is TGTGCCAGCAGTAAACAGGGGTTGGACACCGGGGAGCTGTTTTTT. Its translation is CASSKQGLDTGELFF.